A selection of T cell receptor beta chains follows, all from one sample in a study of PD-L1 blockade in urothelial cancer. Profiled with immunoSEQ multiplex PCR; TCRdb holds only in-frame clones, not every one. The repertoire has tens of thousands of clones, 80% to 85% of them found once; the top ten carry roughly 3.5%. Sequencing was performed on PBMCs, taken around atezolizumab (anti-PD-L1) treatment. These receptors were collected from a man in his sixties or seventies with urothelial cancer. Both conserved end residues are part of each CDR3. D genes are given only for firm matches. Rows may omit the clone size; those that give it use once, few, many or a size class.

len: 17; abundance: once; d_gene: -; v_gene: TRBV7-2; j_gene: TRBJ1-2; CDR3nt: TGTGCCAGCAGCTTAACAACGGATAACAGGGTAATTCATGGCTACACCTTC; CDR3aa: CASSLTTDNRVIHGYTF
len: 12; abundance: -; d_gene: -; v_gene: TRBV6-5; j_gene: TRBJ2-3; CDR3nt: TGTGCCAGCAGAAATAGTGCAGATACGCAGTATTTT; CDR3aa: CASRNSADTQYF
len: 16; abundance: -; d_gene: TRBD1; v_gene: TRBV9; j_gene: TRBJ1-4; CDR3nt: TGTGCCAGCAGCGCCGGGACAGGTCTAGGCAATGAAAAACTGTTTTTT; CDR3aa: CASSAGTGLGNEKLFF
len: 14; abundance: -; d_gene: TRBD1; v_gene: TRBV6-1; j_gene: TRBJ1-1; CDR3nt: TGTGCCATCAAAAGGACAGGATTGAACACTGAAGCTTTCTTT; CDR3aa: CAIKRTGLNTEAFF
len: 14; abundance: once; d_gene: TRBD2; v_gene: TRBV30; j_gene: TRBJ2-1; CDR3nt: TGTGCCTGGAGTGTCGGGACTAGCGGGAGTGAGCAGTTCTTC; CDR3aa: CAWSVGTSGSEQFF
len: 14; abundance: -; d_gene: -; v_gene: TRBV11-2; j_gene: TRBJ1-2; CDR3nt: TGTGCCAGCAGCTTAGATGTTAGAAACTATGGCTACACCTTC; CDR3aa: CASSLDVRNYGYTF
len: 16; abundance: -; d_gene: -; v_gene: TRBV7-2; j_gene: TRBJ2-3; CDR3nt: TGTGCCAGCAGCCCCTCGAGAACGGTTAGCACAGATACGCAGTATTTT; CDR3aa: CASSPSRTVSTDTQYF
len: 14; abundance: -; d_gene: -; v_gene: TRBV18; j_gene: TRBJ1-1; CDR3nt: TGTGCCAGCTCACCATCGGTCGAGAACACTGAAGCTTTCTTT; CDR3aa: CASSPSVENTEAFF
len: 15; abundance: few; d_gene: TRBD1; v_gene: TRBV15; j_gene: TRBJ1-5; CDR3nt: TGTGCCACCAGCACATACGACAGGGGACGTCAGCCCCAGCATTTT; CDR3aa: CATSTYDRGRQPQHF
len: 17; abundance: -; d_gene: TRBD2; v_gene: TRBV5-1; j_gene: TRBJ2-5; CDR3nt: TGCGCCAGCAGCTTGGGATCGGGACTAGCGGGCGGGGAGACCCAGTACTTC; CDR3aa: CASSLGSGLAGGETQYF
len: 13; abundance: -; d_gene: -; v_gene: TRBV5-1; j_gene: TRBJ2-1; CDR3nt: TGCGCCAGCAGCTTGGTCAGGGACAATGAGCAGTTCTTC; CDR3aa: CASSLVRDNEQFF
len: 13; abundance: -; d_gene: -; v_gene: TRBV27; j_gene: TRBJ2-3; CDR3nt: TGTGCCAGCAGTCCCCTTAGCACAGATACGCAGTATTTT; CDR3aa: CASSPLSTDTQYF
len: 15; abundance: -; d_gene: -; v_gene: TRBV27; j_gene: TRBJ2-5; CDR3nt: TGTGCCAGCAGTTTATCGAGACTAAGGACAGAGACCCAGTACTTC; CDR3aa: CASSLSRLRTETQYF
len: 15; abundance: -; d_gene: TRBD2; v_gene: TRBV11-2; j_gene: TRBJ2-7; CDR3nt: TGTGCCAGCAGCTACGGGAGGGCCCCAAGATACGAGCAGTACTTC; CDR3aa: CASSYGRAPRYEQYF
len: 13; abundance: -; d_gene: TRBD1; v_gene: TRBV5-1; j_gene: TRBJ1-5; CDR3nt: TGCGCCAGCAGCCGGACAGGGGATCAGCCCCAGCATTTT; CDR3aa: CASSRTGDQPQHF
len: 14; abundance: -; d_gene: -; v_gene: TRBV18; j_gene: TRBJ1-2; CDR3nt: TGTGCCAGCTCACCAGAAACGGGAAACTATGGCTACACCTTC; CDR3aa: CASSPETGNYGYTF
len: 15; abundance: few; d_gene: TRBD1; v_gene: TRBV28; j_gene: TRBJ2-5; CDR3nt: TGTGCCAGCAGTTTATCCGGGACAGGTGGGGAGACCCAGTACTTC; CDR3aa: CASSLSGTGGETQYF
len: 14; abundance: -; d_gene: TRBD1; v_gene: TRBV30; j_gene: TRBJ1-3; CDR3nt: TGTGCCTGGAGTATATCGGGACAGCGAAACACCATATATTTT; CDR3aa: CAWSISGQRNTIYF
len: 16; abundance: -; d_gene: -; v_gene: TRBV9; j_gene: TRBJ2-3; CDR3nt: TGTGCCAGCAGCGTACGGCAGGGAGGCAACACAGATACGCAGTATTTT; CDR3aa: CASSVRQGGNTDTQYF
len: 13; abundance: -; d_gene: -; v_gene: TRBV10-3; j_gene: TRBJ2-1; CDR3nt: TGTGCCATCAGCGGGAGATCGGGTAATGAGCAGTTCTTC; CDR3aa: CAISGRSGNEQFF
len: 17; abundance: once; d_gene: -; v_gene: TRBV7-9; j_gene: TRBJ2-6; CDR3nt: TGTGCCAGCAGCTTTAACAGGCCGATCTCTGGGGCCAACGTCCTGACTTTC; CDR3aa: CASSFNRPISGANVLTF
len: 15; abundance: -; d_gene: -; v_gene: TRBV5-6; j_gene: TRBJ2-7; CDR3nt: TGTGCCAGCAGTGCGCAGGCTTTGTACTTCTACGAGCAGTACTTC; CDR3aa: CASSAQALYFYEQYF
len: 20; abundance: -; d_gene: -; v_gene: TRBV1; j_gene: TRBJ2-5; CDR3nt: TGCACCAGCAGCCAAGTCAACTCTAGCGGGAGTGGAGGGGGTCAAGAGACCCAGTACTTC; CDR3aa: CTSSQVNSSGSGGGQETQYF
len: 16; abundance: few; d_gene: TRBD2; v_gene: TRBV5-8; j_gene: TRBJ2-3; CDR3nt: TGTGCCAGCAGCTTGGTTACTAGCGGGACGGCAGATACGCAGTATTTT; CDR3aa: CASSLVTSGTADTQYF
len: 13; abundance: few; d_gene: -; v_gene: TRBV5-6; j_gene: TRBJ2-1; CDR3nt: TGTGCCAGCAGCTTGGGGACTACTAATGAGCAGTTCTTC; CDR3aa: CASSLGTTNEQFF
len: 16; abundance: -; d_gene: -; v_gene: TRBV5-6; j_gene: TRBJ1-5; CDR3nt: TGTGCCAGCAGCTTGGCCGCAGGGTGGCTTGATCAGCCCCAGCATTTT; CDR3aa: CASSLAAGWLDQPQHF
len: 17; abundance: -; d_gene: TRBD1; v_gene: TRBV11-2; j_gene: TRBJ2-5; CDR3nt: TGTGCCAGCAGCTTAGATAGGGGACAGGGGGTCGGAAAGACCCAGTACTTC; CDR3aa: CASSLDRGQGVGKTQYF
len: 19; abundance: -; d_gene: TRBD2; v_gene: TRBV19; j_gene: TRBJ2-1; CDR3nt: TGTGCCAGTAGTTTCCGACGAGGGACTAGCGGGAGGGCCTACAATGAGCAGTTCTTC; CDR3aa: CASSFRRGTSGRAYNEQFF
len: 15; abundance: once; d_gene: -; v_gene: TRBV5-1; j_gene: TRBJ1-4; CDR3nt: TGCGCCAGCAGCTGGGCGGGGGCAACTAATGAAAAACTGTTTTTT; CDR3aa: CASSWAGATNEKLFF
len: 14; abundance: -; d_gene: TRBD1; v_gene: TRBV10-2; j_gene: TRBJ1-5; CDR3nt: TGCGCCAGCAGTTTCGACAGGGGGAGTCAGCCCCAGCATTTT; CDR3aa: CASSFDRGSQPQHF
len: 15; abundance: -; d_gene: TRBD1; v_gene: TRBV5-1; j_gene: TRBJ1-2; CDR3nt: TGCGCCAGCAGGGCTGGGACAGGGACTAGCTATGGCTACACCTTC; CDR3aa: CASRAGTGTSYGYTF
len: 13; abundance: once; d_gene: -; v_gene: TRBV2; j_gene: TRBJ2-7; CDR3nt: TGTGCCAGCAGTATCGACAGGACATACGAGCAGTACTTC; CDR3aa: CASSIDRTYEQYF
len: 14; abundance: -; d_gene: TRBD2; v_gene: TRBV6-6; j_gene: TRBJ2-3; CDR3nt: TGTGCCAGCAGCGGGACTAGAAGCGCAGATACGCAGTATTTT; CDR3aa: CASSGTRSADTQYF
len: 14; abundance: -; d_gene: -; v_gene: TRBV11-3; j_gene: TRBJ2-1; CDR3nt: TGTGCCAGCAGCCCACACCAGGGCCGTAATGAGCAGTTCTTC; CDR3aa: CASSPHQGRNEQFF
len: 17; abundance: -; d_gene: -; v_gene: TRBV27; j_gene: TRBJ1-1; CDR3nt: TGTGCCAGCCGAGAACTCGGACAGTACGGGCTCGGCACTGAAGCTTTCTTT; CDR3aa: CASRELGQYGLGTEAFF
len: 14; abundance: -; d_gene: TRBD1; v_gene: TRBV30; j_gene: TRBJ1-2; CDR3nt: TGTGCCTGGAGTGTAGGACAGGGGTTCGGTGGCTACACCTTC; CDR3aa: CAWSVGQGFGGYTF
len: 14; abundance: -; d_gene: TRBD2; v_gene: TRBV6-1; j_gene: TRBJ2-1; CDR3nt: TGTGCCAGCGACCCGGGACTAGCGAGACGGGAGCAGTTCTTC; CDR3aa: CASDPGLARREQFF
len: 16; abundance: -; d_gene: -; v_gene: TRBV5-5; j_gene: TRBJ2-7; CDR3nt: TGTGCCAGCAGCTTGGACGTCAGGACAGATACCTACGAGCAGTACTTC; CDR3aa: CASSLDVRTDTYEQYF
len: 15; abundance: -; d_gene: TRBD1; v_gene: TRBV9; j_gene: TRBJ1-4; CDR3nt: TGTGCCAGCAGCGTAGGGAGACAGGGGACCGAAAAACTGTTTTTT; CDR3aa: CASSVGRQGTEKLFF
len: 13; abundance: -; d_gene: TRBD1; v_gene: TRBV19; j_gene: TRBJ1-1; CDR3nt: TGTGCCAGTAGTACTGGGACAGACCGTGAAGCTTTCTTT; CDR3aa: CASSTGTDREAFF
len: 14; abundance: -; d_gene: TRBD1; v_gene: TRBV4-1; j_gene: TRBJ1-1; CDR3nt: TGCGCCAGCAGCCGAGGACAGGGGTATACTGAAGCTTTCTTT; CDR3aa: CASSRGQGYTEAFF
len: 14; abundance: -; d_gene: TRBD1; v_gene: TRBV7-2; j_gene: TRBJ1-4; CDR3nt: TGTGCCAGCAGCGCCGACAGGGGAGATGAAAAACTGTTTTTT; CDR3aa: CASSADRGDEKLFF
len: 15; abundance: -; d_gene: TRBD1; v_gene: TRBV5-1; j_gene: TRBJ2-5; CDR3nt: TGCGCCAGCAGCTCCGGGACAGGGGGCTTAGAGACCCAGTACTTC; CDR3aa: CASSSGTGGLETQYF
len: 16; abundance: -; d_gene: TRBD2; v_gene: TRBV19; j_gene: TRBJ2-3; CDR3nt: TGTGCCAGTAGTATCCGGCTAGCGGGTGCCGGTGATACGCAGTATTTT; CDR3aa: CASSIRLAGAGDTQYF
len: 12; abundance: -; d_gene: TRBD1; v_gene: TRBV28; j_gene: TRBJ2-5; CDR3nt: TGTGCCAGCAGTACAGGGGGACAGACCCAGTACTTC; CDR3aa: CASSTGGQTQYF
len: 13; abundance: -; d_gene: -; v_gene: TRBV7-2; j_gene: TRBJ2-2; CDR3nt: TGTGCCAGCAGCACACAGACGACCGGGGAGCTGTTTTTT; CDR3aa: CASSTQTTGELFF
len: 15; abundance: -; d_gene: -; v_gene: TRBV7-3; j_gene: TRBJ1-2; CDR3nt: TGTGCCAGCAGCCCGGGTCCCGGATCGGTCTATGGCTACACCTTC; CDR3aa: CASSPGPGSVYGYTF
len: 15; abundance: -; d_gene: TRBD1; v_gene: TRBV10-3; j_gene: TRBJ2-2; CDR3nt: TGTGCCATCAGGCAGGGGGCTTTGAACACCGGGGAGCTGTTTTTT; CDR3aa: CAIRQGALNTGELFF
len: 16; abundance: -; d_gene: -; v_gene: TRBV2; j_gene: TRBJ2-5; CDR3nt: TGTGCCAGCAGTGGTGGGGTGACAGGAGCTCAAGAGACCCAGTACTTC; CDR3aa: CASSGGVTGAQETQYF
len: 17; abundance: -; d_gene: TRBD2; v_gene: TRBV4-2; j_gene: TRBJ2-1; CDR3nt: TGTGCCAGCAGCCAAGTTGGTGGCATCACGGGAGGGTATGAGCAGTTCTTC; CDR3aa: CASSQVGGITGGYEQFF
len: 14; abundance: once; d_gene: TRBD1; v_gene: TRBV5-1; j_gene: TRBJ1-2; CDR3nt: TGCGCCAGCAGCTTGGGACAGGGGTCTTCTGGCTACACCTTC; CDR3aa: CASSLGQGSSGYTF
len: 16; abundance: -; d_gene: TRBD2; v_gene: TRBV5-4; j_gene: TRBJ2-5; CDR3nt: TGTGCCAGCAGCTTGGCTGCTAGCGGGAGGGGTGAGACCCAGTACTTC; CDR3aa: CASSLAASGRGETQYF
len: 14; abundance: -; d_gene: -; v_gene: TRBV19; j_gene: TRBJ1-5; CDR3nt: TGTGCCAGTAGGGGGACTCCGGCGCCTCAGCCCCAGCATTTT; CDR3aa: CASRGTPAPQPQHF
len: 14; abundance: -; d_gene: TRBD1; v_gene: TRBV25-1; j_gene: TRBJ2-7; CDR3nt: TGTGCCAGCCAGTGGGGCCAGGGGGCCTACGAGCAGTACTTC; CDR3aa: CASQWGQGAYEQYF
len: 16; abundance: -; d_gene: TRBD2; v_gene: TRBV5-5; j_gene: TRBJ2-3; CDR3nt: TGTGCCAGCAGCTTGGGGGCTAGCGGCTTCACAGATACGCAGTATTTT; CDR3aa: CASSLGASGFTDTQYF
len: 12; abundance: -; d_gene: -; v_gene: TRBV19; j_gene: TRBJ1-1; CDR3nt: TGTGCCAGTACCTCGGGCAGGGCTGAAGCTTTCTTT; CDR3aa: CASTSGRAEAFF
len: 14; abundance: -; d_gene: TRBD2; v_gene: TRBV5-5; j_gene: TRBJ2-5; CDR3nt: TGTGCCAGCAGCGGGACTAGCGGACAAGAGACCCAGTACTTC; CDR3aa: CASSGTSGQETQYF